Shown below are 11 T cell receptor beta chains from a single sample sequenced in a study of regulatory T cells in long-lasting Graves disease. Described time point: persistent/refractory GD, antithyroid drugs over 5 years with positive TRAb. With RNA extracted from PBMCs as input, the TCR library was made. HTBI primers from iRepertoire and Arm-PCR of CDR3 regions yielded the TCR beta libraries. TCRdb reprocessed the multiplex PCR reads via MiXCR and lists one record per CDR3 protein. The profile covers 450,000 or so distinct CDR3 sequences, with 20% appearing a single time and over 7.5% taken by the ten largest. Sequencing used peripheral blood mononuclear cells (PBMCs), obtained when the disease was refractory, from a patient treated with antithyroid drugs. The receptors derive from a female donor with Graves disease.

This chain joins TRBV3-1 and TRBJ1-5, with 9 bases identical to TRBD1. CDR1 and CDR2 from the germline V gene are LGHDT and YNNKEL (reference sequence). CDR3 length: 13 amino acids. V lost 5 bases and J lost 5; bases outside the gene matches: 1. In nucleotides, the CDR3 is TGTGCCAGCAGCGACAGGGGGGATCAGCCCCAGCATTTT. Amino acid sequence: CASSDRGDQPQHF.

This clonotype appeared many times. This rearrangement joins TRBV28 to TRBJ2-2, with D uncertain. The germline V gene has CDR1 MDHEN and CDR2 SYDVKM. The CDR3 is 12 amino acids. V lost 4 bases to trimming and J lost 5 bases, with 5 bases between them. The CDR3 here is CASSSPTGELFF. CDR3 sequence (DNA): TGTGCCAGCAGTTCCCCTACCGGGGAGCTGTTTTTT.

This chain links TRBV10-3 with TRBJ2-5, with D perhaps matching TRBD1 (5 bases). The CDR3 runs to 15 residues. Germline assignment: CDR1 ENHRY and CDR2 SYGVKD. Trimming left V 3 bases short and J 6 bases short, with 17 bases between. This CDR3 is CAISDRGRLGKTQYF. The DNA of the CDR3 is TGTGCCATCAGTGATAGGGGCCGCCTGGGGAAGACCCAGTACTTC.

This clonotype was detected a few times. The chain recombines TRBV20-1 with TRBJ2-7, with D maybe TRBD1 (6 bases). Germline CDR1 reads DFQATT; CDR2 reads SNEGSKA (reference sequence). The CDR3 totals 11 residues. V lost 6 bases and J 4 bases, leaving 10 bases between the germline ends. The CDR3 DNA sequence: TGCAGTGCCGGGGACACGTACGAGCAGTACTTC. Translating gives CSAGDTYEQYF.

On this clonotype: A much larger clone lies one base from this, so it may be a read error. Here the CDR3 omits its conserved ending phenylalanine or tryptophan, so a read error is the likely source. The genes are TRBV6-2 or TRBV6-3 and TRBJ2-7, with D possibly TRBD1 on 6 matching bases. From germline, CDR1 is MNHEY and CDR2 SVGEGT. The CDR3 is 12 residues long. Trimming took 3 bases from V and 6 from J, leaving 9 bases between them. For the CDR3, the DNA is TGTGCCAGCAGTTATACAGGGTCCGAGCAGTACCTC. Translating gives CASSYTGSEQYL.

This clonotype was counted at least ten times. V is TRBV28 and J is TRBJ1-5; D is unclear. Between the trimmed V and J ends, which lost 2 bases and 1 base, there was a span of 9 bases. In germline, CDR1 is MDHEN, CDR2 SYDVKM. CDR3 length: 15 amino acids. The chain's CDR3 is CASSLDGSSNQPQHF. The CDR3 coding sequence is TGTGCCAGCAGTTTAGACGGGTCCAGCAATCAGCCCCAGCATTTT.

On this clonotype: A single base separates this from a much larger clone, so it may be a read error. CDR3 sequence (DNA): TGTGTCAGCAGTCCCCGCAGCACGTATAGCAATCAGCCCCAGCATTTT. This gives the protein CVSSPRSTYSNQPQHF. The rearrangement uses TRBV27 and TRBJ1-5; no clear D gene. CDR3 length: 16 amino acids. Germline CDR1 is MNHEY and CDR2 is SMNVEV (reference sequence).

In the case of this clonotype: A much larger clone differs by one base, so this may be a read error. The V gene is TRBV5-6, the J gene TRBJ2-5, with TRBD2 identical over 7 bases. The length of the CDR3 is 14 residues. V lost 1 base and J lost 9; bases outside the gene matches: 9. Germline CDR1 reads SGHDT; CDR2 reads YYEEEE. The CDR3 DNA is TGTGCCAGCAGCTTGAAATCGGAACGGGAGGCCCAGTACTTC. This codes for CASSLKSEREAQYF.

Remarks on this clonotype: A far larger clone is off by one base, so a read error is likely. The rearrangement uses TRBV7-8 and TRBJ2-5; TRBD1 is a possible D gene (6 bases). Germline V gene sequence: CDR1 SGHVS, CDR2 FQNEAQ. This CDR3 spans 13 amino acids. CDR3 sequence: CASSLTRGETRYF. The DNA for the CDR3 is TGTGCCAGCAGCTTAACCAGGGGAGAGACCCGGTACTTC.

This clonotype was observed many times. The chain combines TRBV28 with TRBJ2-5, with 8 bases matching TRBD1. Germline V gives CDR1 MDHEN, CDR2 SYDVKM. The CDR3 sequence is 13 residues long. After removal of 6 bases from V and 3 bases from J, the junction contained 3 bases not matched to a gene. CDR3 region: CASSPGQEETQYF. In nucleotides, the CDR3 is TGTGCCAGCAGCCCGGGACAGGAAGAGACCCAGTACTTC.

The sample holds many counts of this clonotype. This chain joins TRBV30 and TRBJ1-2; a weak D match, TRBD1 (5 bases). Looked up from germline, CDR1 is GTSNPN and CDR2 is SVGIG (reference sequence). The CDR3 is made up of 13 amino acids. Trimming removed 0 bases from V and 9 bases from J, with 14 bases in between. The CDR3, as DNA: TGTGCCTGGAGTGTAGGGACTGCGTACCGCTACACCTTC. Protein product: CAWSVGTAYRYTF.